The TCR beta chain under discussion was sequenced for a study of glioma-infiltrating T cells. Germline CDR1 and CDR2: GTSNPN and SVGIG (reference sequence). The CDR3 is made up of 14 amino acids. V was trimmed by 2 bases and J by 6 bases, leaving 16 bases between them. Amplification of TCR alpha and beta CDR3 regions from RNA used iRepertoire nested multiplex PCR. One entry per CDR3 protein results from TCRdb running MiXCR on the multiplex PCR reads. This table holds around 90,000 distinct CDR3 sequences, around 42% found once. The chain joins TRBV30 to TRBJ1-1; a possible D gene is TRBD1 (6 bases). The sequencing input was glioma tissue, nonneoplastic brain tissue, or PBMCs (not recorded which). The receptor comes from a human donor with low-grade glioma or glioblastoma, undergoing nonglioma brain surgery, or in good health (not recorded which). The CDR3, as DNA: TGTGCCTGGAGTCGAAACAGGGCTTATTCTGAAGCTTTCTTT. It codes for CAWSRNRAYSEAFF.